The 31 T cell receptor beta chains below all came from one sample that was sequenced in a study of regulatory T cells in long-lasting Graves disease. This sample's time point: persistent/refractory GD, antithyroid drugs over 5 years with positive TRAb. With RNA extracted from PBMCs as input, the TCR library was made. Combining iRepertoire HTBI primers with Arm-PCR of CDR3 regions, the authors built TCR beta libraries. MiXCR, run by TCRdb on the multiplex PCR reads, gives a single entry per CDR3 protein. The sample lists approximately 500,000 distinct CDR3 sequences, roughly a fifth occurring once. Sequenced material: peripheral blood mononuclear cells (PBMCs), taken when the disease was refractory, from a patient treated with antithyroid drugs. The receptors shown here come from a female donor with Graves disease.

The chain uses TRBV11-2 and TRBJ2-2, with D perhaps being TRBD1 or TRBD2 (6 bases each). Trimming took off 0 bases at V and 2 bases at J, with 13 bases between the two ends. The CDR3 covers 17 residues. From germline, CDR1 is SGHAT and CDR2 FQNNGV. CDR3 sequence reads: CASSLEGEGGNTGELFF. The CDR3 bases are TGTGCCAGCAGCTTAGAGGGAGAGGGGGGTAACACCGGGGAGCTGTTTTTT.

There are a few counts of this clonotype. The genes are TRBV20-1 and TRBJ1-3; 8 bases agree with TRBD1. Germline CDR1 reads DFQATT; CDR2 reads SNEGSKA (reference sequence). V gave up 3 bases and J gave up 8 bases; unmatched junction bases: 9. CDR3 size: 14 residues. As DNA, the CDR3 is TGCAGTGCTAGCCTCCCAGGGGGCTTTGACACCATATATTTT. The encoded protein is CSASLPGGFDTIYF.

Comment on this clonotype: With a much larger clone just one base away, this may be a read error. CDR3 amino acids: CSVGLGEGDSYEQYF. CDR3 DNA sequence: TGCAGCGTTGGATTGGGAGAGGGGGACTCCTACGAGCAGTACTTC. J is TRBJ2-7 and V is TRBV29-1; tentative D call: TRBD1 (6 bases). The CDR3 consists of 15 residues. V lost 4 bases and J 0 bases, leaving 16 bases between the germline ends. Germline V gene lookup returns CDR1 SQVTM and CDR2 ANQGSEA.

This clonotype showed up just a few times. This chain links TRBV3-1 with TRBJ1-2, with a weak D call TRBD1 (5 bases). Germline V gene sequence: CDR1 LGHDT, CDR2 YNNKEL (reference sequence). V was cut by 0 bases and J by 4 bases, with 9 bases left in between. CDR3 length equals 14 residues. CDR3 residues: CASSQDRDLYGYTF. The CDR3, as DNA: TGTGCCAGCAGCCAAGACAGGGACCTCTATGGCTACACCTTC.

In its sample, this clonotype was seen many times. The J gene is TRBJ1-2, the V gene TRBV28, with D hard to call. Deletions cut 4 bases from V and 4 bases from J, with 16 bases between. Germline V lookup: CDR1 MDHEN, CDR2 SYDVKM. This CDR3 contains 15 residues. The CDR3 coding sequence is TGTGCCAGCAGTTATGGGCCCTCGGGGAGCTATGGCTACACCTTC. This encodes CASSYGPSGSYGYTF.

Regarding this clonotype: This may stem from a read error, because a much larger clone lies one nucleotide away. The CDR3 here is CAITAGQGGSPLHF. DNA for the CDR3: TGTGCCATCACCGCCGGACAGGGAGGTTCACCCCTCCACTTT. The rearrangement links TRBV10-3 to TRBJ1-6, with 8 nucleotides matching TRBD1. Germline V gene lookup returns CDR1 ENHRY and CDR2 SYGVKD. J lost 9 bases, V lost 7 bases, and 8 bases had no gene match. This CDR3 is built from 14 residues.

This clonotype was counted ten times or more. The J gene is TRBJ2-7, the V gene TRBV12-3 or TRBV12-4, with D uncertain. This CDR3 region has 13 residues. V dropped 2 bases and J dropped 2 bases, with 7 bases sitting between them. DNA for the CDR3: TGTGCCAGCAGTTTATTAGGGACCTACGAGCAGTACTTC. Translated, it gives CASSLLGTYEQYF.

In this sample, this clonotype turned up many times. The J gene is TRBJ1-1, the V gene TRBV25-1, with unresolved D. CDR3 size: 14 residues. V gave up 5 bases and J gave up 2 bases, with 12 bases separating them. In germline, CDR1 is MGHDK, CDR2 SYGVNS. The CDR3 sequence: CASSFDGLNTEAFF. CDR3 nucleotide sequence: TGTGCCAGCAGTTTCGACGGACTCAACACTGAAGCTTTCTTT.

This clonotype appeared many times. This sequence joins TRBV5-1 and TRBJ1-5, with TRBD1 identical over 9 bases. Per the germline V gene, CDR1 is SGHRS and CDR2 is YFSETQ. The trim removed 3 bases at V and 2 bases at J, leaving 3 bases unmatched. The CDR3 runs 15 residues. The CDR3 sequence is CASSWTGDRNQPQHF. The DNA for the CDR3 is TGCGCCAGCAGCTGGACAGGGGATCGCAATCAGCCCCAGCATTTT.

This chain joins TRBV19 and TRBJ2-2, with TRBD2 identical over 10 bases. Losses at the gene ends were 3 bases for V and 5 bases for J; bases not matched to a gene: 3. Germline lookup yields CDR1 LNHDA and CDR2 SQIVND (reference sequence). CDR3 size: 15 residues. CDR3 bases: TGTGCCAGTAGTATCGGTAGCGGGGGGACCGGGGAGCTGTTTTTT. Its translation: CASSIGSGGTGELFF.

V and J are TRBV29-1 and TRBJ2-5, with 8 nucleotides matching TRBD2. CDR3 length equals 17 residues. The trim removed 0 bases at V and 4 bases at J, leaving 13 bases unmatched. Germline CDR1 reads SQVTM; CDR2 reads ANQGSEA. The CDR3 spells CSVEDPRGGAARETQYF. CDR3 sequence (DNA): TGCAGCGTTGAAGACCCACGGGGGGGGGCCGCGAGAGAGACCCAGTACTTC.

This clonotype was observed a few times. The chain is built from TRBV9 and TRBJ1-1; 9 bases line up with TRBD1. Germline CDR1 reads SGDLS; CDR2 reads YYNGEE. Trimming at V came to 2 bases and at J to 10 bases, leaving 3 bases not matched to a gene. The CDR3 length is 12 residues. Here the CDR3 DNA reads TGTGCCAGCAGCGTCACAGGGGGCACAGCTTTCTTT. Translated, it gives CASSVTGGTAFF.

This clonotype was observed at least ten times. The V gene is TRBV29-1, the J gene TRBJ2-5; D ambiguous. CDR3 length equals 12 residues. The germline V gene encodes CDR1 SQVTM and CDR2 ANQGSEA. Deletions cut 6 bases from V and 2 bases from J, with 10 bases between. CDR3 coding DNA: TGCAGCGTCGCTCAATCACAAGAGACCCAGTACTTC. Protein: CSVAQSQETQYF.

At least ten counts were recorded for this clonotype. The V gene is TRBV6-1, the J gene TRBJ1-1; 10 bases match TRBD1. CDR1 and CDR2 from the germline V gene are MNHNS and SASEGT. The junction had 5 bases not matched to a gene; V was cut back by 6 bases and J by 7 bases. The CDR3 covers 13 residues. The DNA of the CDR3 is TGTGCCAGCAGGTACGGACAGGGGGATGAAGCTTTCTTT. Amino acids: CASRYGQGDEAFF.

The rearrangement links TRBV11-2 to TRBJ2-5, with D maybe TRBD2 (5 bases). Germline CDR1 is SGHAT and CDR2 is FQNNGV. Trimming removed 5 bases from V and 4 bases from J, with 14 bases in between. This CDR3 comprises 14 residues. Here the CDR3 reads CASSPPAEGETQYF. CDR3 DNA sequence: TGTGCCAGCAGCCCCCCAGCGGAAGGAGAGACCCAGTACTTC.

The chain recombines TRBV10-3 with TRBJ2-7; TRBD1 matches at 7 bases. The CDR3 extends over 17 amino acids. CDR1 is ENHRY, CDR2 SYGVKD, per germline. Germline trimming cut 0 bases from V and 3 bases from J; bases unmatched to any gene: 11. Here the CDR3 DNA reads TGTGCCATCAGTGAGTCGTTTGGGTCAGGGGGAAGCTACGAGCAGTACTTC. Encoded protein: CAISESFGSGGSYEQYF.

This clonotype has at least ten counts. The chain employs TRBV3-1 and TRBJ2-5; D is unclear. The CDR3 is 13 amino acids. In germline, CDR1 is LGHDT, CDR2 YNNKEL (reference sequence). With 0 bases removed from V and 5 bases from J, the gap between germline ends came to 7 bases. CDR3 in DNA: TGTGCCAGCAGCCAAGATTTCGGGGAGACCCAGTACTTC. Translating it yields CASSQDFGETQYF.

This clonotype was seen at least ten times. The rearrangement links TRBV6-2 or TRBV6-3 to TRBJ1-2; no definite D call. Germline CDR1 reads MNHEY; CDR2 reads SVGEGT. The CDR3 spans 13 residues. Trimming took off 6 bases at V and 3 bases at J, with 11 bases between the two ends. In DNA, the CDR3 is TGTGCCAGCAGGGCGGCACCCGACTATGGCTACACCTTC. Translated, it gives CASRAAPDYGYTF.

A few counts support this clonotype. CDR3 protein: CASSFGPANTEAFF. The CDR3 DNA reads TGTGCCAGCAGCTTTGGTCCAGCGAACACTGAAGCTTTCTTT. The chain carries TRBV7-9 and TRBJ1-1; the D is unclear. V lost 3 bases and J lost 1, with 9 bases in between. Germline assignment: CDR1 SEHNR and CDR2 FQNEAQ (reference sequence). The CDR3 spans 14 residues.

This clonotype was found many times. V is TRBV7-2 and J is TRBJ2-5; D could derive from TRBD1 or TRBD2 (5 bases each). There are 16 residues in the CDR3. CDR1 SGHTA and CDR2 FQGNSA come from the germline V gene. V lost 2 bases to trimming and J lost 5 bases, with 18 bases between them. This CDR3 is CASSLTHRDEGETQYF. The CDR3 DNA follows: TGTGCCAGCAGCTTAACCCACCGGGACGAGGGCGAGACCCAGTACTTC.

This clonotype was seen only once. The rearrangement uses TRBV7-2 and TRBJ2-4; D is undetermined. Per germline, CDR1 SGHTA and CDR2 FQGNSA. The CDR3 spans 15 residues. V was cut by 3 bases and J by 8 bases, with 17 bases left in between. For the CDR3, the DNA is TGTGCCAGCAGCTTGCACAAGGTTGATGGGCACATTCAGTACTTC. It is translated as CASSLHKVDGHIQYF. The whole variable domain, remainder taken from reference TRBV7-2 and TRBJ2-4, is GAGVSQSPSNKVTEKGKDVELRCDPISGHTALYWYRQSLGQGLEFLIYFQGNSAPDKSGLPSDRFSAERTGGSVSTLTIQRTQQEDSAVYLCASSLHKVDGHIQYFGAGTRLSVL.

This clonotype occurred many times. The CDR3 loop reads CASSFRGLSYGYTF. As DNA, the CDR3 is TGTGCCAGCAGTTTCAGGGGGCTTAGCTATGGCTACACCTTC. The chain combines TRBV28 with TRBJ1-2, with 8 bases lining up with TRBD1. Per the germline V gene, CDR1 is MDHEN and CDR2 is SYDVKM. Trimming removed 3 bases from V and 4 bases from J; junction bases left unmatched: 4. This CDR3 region has 14 residues.

This clonotype was found a few times. The CDR3 protein is CASSFWGARNTEAFF. CDR3 in DNA: TGTGCCAGCAGTTTCTGGGGGGCGAGGAACACTGAAGCTTTCTTT. This chain connects TRBV27 to TRBJ1-1, with D possibly matching TRBD1 (6 bases). The CDR3 spans 15 residues. Germline CDR1 is MNHEY and CDR2 is SMNVEV (reference sequence). Trimming cost V 3 bases and J 1 base, with 12 bases left between them.

The chain combines TRBV19 with TRBJ2-3, with D tentatively TRBD2 (6 bases). Trimming cost V 11 bases and J 3 bases, with 18 bases left between them. The CDR3 has 14 residues. Germline CDR1 and CDR2: LNHDA and SQIVND (reference sequence). In DNA, the CDR3 is TGTGCCTCCAAGGCGGAGGGGAGGACAGATACGCAGTATTTT. Protein product: CASKAEGRTDTQYF.

This clonotype has only a few counts. The chain employs TRBV9 and TRBJ2-5; no clear D. CDR1 and CDR2 (germline): SGDLS, YYNGEE. V shed 0 bases and J shed 2 bases, with 8 bases lying between them. This CDR3 has 14 residues. CDR3 in DNA: TGTGCCAGCAGCGTAGAACCCGGGCAAGAGACCCAGTACTTC. This encodes CASSVEPGQETQYF.

DNA for the CDR3: TGTGCCAGCAGCTTTTTGGGCGGGAGAACAGATACGCAGTATTTT. The encoded protein is CASSFLGGRTDTQYF. The chain is built from TRBV11-3 and TRBJ2-3; TRBD2 agrees at 7 bases. Germline lookup yields CDR1 SGHNT and CDR2 YENEEA. Losses at the gene ends were 3 bases for V and 3 bases for J; bases not matched to a gene: 6. There are 15 residues in the CDR3.

The sample holds many counts of this clonotype. The gene calls are TRBV7-3 and TRBJ2-5; D may correspond to TRBD1 or TRBD2 (5 bases each). V dropped 2 bases and J dropped 3 bases, with 10 bases sitting between them. Germline CDR1 and CDR2: SGHTA and FQGTGA. The CDR3 has 14 amino acids. The DNA for the CDR3 is TGTGCCAGCAGCTTATCGGGACCAAAAGAGACCCAGTACTTC. This sequence encodes CASSLSGPKETQYF.

This chain links TRBV20-1 with TRBJ2-3, with 9 bases fitting TRBD2. J gave up 0 bases and V 3 bases, and 4 bases lay outside the gene matches. CDR3 size: 15 residues. In germline, CDR1 is DFQATT, CDR2 SNEGSKA (reference sequence). The CDR3 region is CSASNSGGSTDTQYF. CDR3 DNA: TGCAGTGCTAGTAACAGCGGGGGGAGCACAGATACGCAGTATTTT.

This clonotype was counted a few times. The chain employs TRBV27 and TRBJ1-3, with D hard to call. The ends were cut back, 10 bases at V and 0 bases at J, with 7 bases in the middle. Germline CDR1 reads MNHEY; CDR2 reads SMNVEV (reference sequence). This CDR3 comprises 12 residues. This chain's CDR3 is CATKSSGNTIYF. The CDR3 DNA reads TGTGCCACCAAGAGCTCTGGAAACACCATATATTTT.

A few counts support this clonotype. The J gene is TRBJ2-1, the V gene TRBV7-2; TRBD1 matches at 7 bases. Germline V gives CDR1 SGHTA, CDR2 FQGNSA. The CDR3 is 15 residues long. Trimming cost V 5 bases and J 6 bases; bases outside gene matches: 10. The CDR3 DNA sequence: TGTGCCAGCAGCCAAGAGGCAGGGGGAAGCAATGAGCAGTTCTTC. It encodes CASSQEAGGSNEQFF.

This clonotype was found many times. The rearrangement joins TRBV12-3 or TRBV12-4 to TRBJ1-1; no clear D. The CDR3 sequence is 15 residues long. V was trimmed by 2 bases and J by 2 bases, leaving 12 bases between them. This chain's CDR3 is CASSLFLGINTEAFF. The CDR3 DNA reads as TGTGCCAGCAGTTTATTCCTGGGCATTAACACTGAAGCTTTCTTT.